This T cell receptor (beta chain) stems from a study of T cell repertoires in cytomegalovirus infection. The overall study: Public signatures in TCR beta pointed to CMV infection and matching HLA type.

In TCRdb, the reads were re-called with MiXCR into one record per CDR3 protein. The table includes some 590,000 distinct CDR3 sequences, 35% to 50% detected once. At least ten counts were recorded for this clonotype. Its antigen is unidentified. V lost 1 base, J lost 2 bases, and 8 bases lay in between. The CDR3 runs 15 residues. Germline V gene data show CDR1 as SGHTA and CDR2 as FQGNSA. This chain joins TRBV7-2 and TRBJ1-4; D call uncertain. The origin of this receptor is a human donor in good health (CMV status not recorded). Some clones in this sample may be carry-over from other donors' samples. This material consisted of cultured PBMCs, taken from culture after CMV antigen stimulation. The CDR3 sequence is CASSLVPGTNEKLFF. CDR3 sequence (DNA): TGTGCCAGCAGCTTAGTTCCCGGCACTAATGAAAAACTGTTTTTT.